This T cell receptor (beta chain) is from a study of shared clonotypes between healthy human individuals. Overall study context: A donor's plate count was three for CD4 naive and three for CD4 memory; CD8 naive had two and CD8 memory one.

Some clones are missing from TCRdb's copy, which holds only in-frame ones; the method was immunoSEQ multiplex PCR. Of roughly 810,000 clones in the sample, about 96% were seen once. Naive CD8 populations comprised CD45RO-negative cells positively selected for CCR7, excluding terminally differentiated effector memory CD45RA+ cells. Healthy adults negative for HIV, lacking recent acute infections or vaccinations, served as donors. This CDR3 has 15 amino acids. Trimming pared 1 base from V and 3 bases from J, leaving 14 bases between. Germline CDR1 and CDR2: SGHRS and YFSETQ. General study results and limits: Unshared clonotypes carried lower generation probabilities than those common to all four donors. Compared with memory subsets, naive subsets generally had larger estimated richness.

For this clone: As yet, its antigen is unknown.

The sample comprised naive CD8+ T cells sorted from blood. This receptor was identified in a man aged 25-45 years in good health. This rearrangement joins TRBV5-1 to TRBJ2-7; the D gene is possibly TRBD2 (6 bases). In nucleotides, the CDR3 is TGCGCCAGCAGCTTGAGCCCTACGGGGGTCTACGAGCAGTACTTC. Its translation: CASSLSPTGVYEQYF.